This paragraph reports one T cell receptor (beta chain). The data derive from a study of blood T cell repertoires in COVID-19. Methods used by the authors: It was from reference gene primer amplification that nucleated cell counts were estimated. Data came from immunoSEQ multiplex PCR; TCRdb stores just in-frame clones and leaves some out. Clonal size and the V and J genes are those of that table, whereas D and trimming came from the DNA. The sample lists over 400,000 clones, approximately 83% occurring once. CDR1 and CDR2 (germline): LGHNA, YNFKEQ. V lost 1 base, J lost 4 bases, and 0 bases stayed unmatched. The CDR3 contains 14 residues.

The clonotype originates from a human donor in a cohort sampled during active COVID-19. V usage is TRBV4-2 and J usage is TRBJ2-7; 11 bases align to TRBD2. The sample comprised peripheral blood. CDR3 sequence: CASSQGLAGYEQYF. The CDR3 DNA is TGTGCCAGCAGCCAAGGACTAGCGGGGTACGAGCAGTACTTC.